Listed here are 24 T cell receptor beta chains from one sample, sequenced in a study of blood T cells in healthy people across ages. It was with a sample-barcoded 5' primer and a J-beta primer mix that a second PCR of roughly 6 to 12 cycles was run. TCRdb re-derived calls from the 5' RACE reads in MiXCR, one entry per CDR3 protein. This table has about 670,000 distinct CDR3 sequences, 52% appearing once. The specimen sequenced was blood. These receptor sequences come from a woman of 80 years or more in good health.

This clonotype has at least ten counts. V gene TRBV6-5 combines with J gene TRBJ2-2, with 8 bases that match TRBD2. Germline V CDR1 and CDR2: MNHEY, SVGAGI. Trimming at V came to 7 bases and at J to 6 bases, leaving 10 bases not matched to a gene. CDR3 size: 15 residues. The CDR3 DNA reads as TGTGCCAGCAACCCCGGGGGGGGCCTCTCCGGGGAGCTGTTTTTT. Its protein product is CASNPGGGLSGELFF.

The genes are TRBV6-5 and TRBJ2-4; 9 bases are shared with TRBD1. The better agreement between TRBJ2-7 and the DNA end casts doubt on the J call. Germline V gene data show CDR1 as MNHEY and CDR2 as SVGAGI. CDR3 size: 16 residues. The chain's CDR3 is CASSWDRDVSFGEQYF. The CDR3 DNA sequence: TGTGCCAGCAGCTGGGACAGGGACGTCTCGTTTGGCGAGCAGTACTTC.

V usage is TRBV20-1 and J usage is TRBJ2-5; D remains unclear. Trimming left V 4 bases short and J 1 base short, with 7 bases between. This CDR3 spans 12 amino acids. Germline CDR1 reads DFQATT; CDR2 reads SNEGSKA (reference sequence). The CDR3 region has the DNA TGCAGTGCTAAGGACGCCCAAGAGACCCAGTACTTC. It translates to CSAKDAQETQYF.

The chain has TRBV25-1 and TRBJ2-1; D is possibly TRBD2 (6 bases). Germline values: CDR1 MGHDK, CDR2 SYGVNS. This CDR3 has 16 residues. The ends were cut back, 2 bases at V and 10 bases at J, with 21 bases in the middle. CDR3 sequence: CASSEAGGTAWEEQFF. The CDR3 coding sequence is TGTGCCAGCAGTGAAGCCGGAGGGACGGCGTGGGAAGAGCAGTTCTTC.

The chain is built from TRBV6-6 and TRBJ1-1; D not certain. Germline CDR1 is MNHNY and CDR2 is SVGAGI (reference sequence). The CDR3 totals 15 residues. V lost 2 bases, J lost 0 bases, and 10 bases lay in between. DNA for the CDR3: TGTGCCAGCAGTTACCATCGAAACATGAACACTGAAGCTTTCTTT. Translating it yields CASSYHRNMNTEAFF.

Only one count was recorded for this clonotype. This chain joins TRBV27 and TRBJ1-1; D is possibly TRBD1 (5 bases). This CDR3 is 15 amino acids long. V was pared by 2 bases and J by 2 bases, with 12 bases between. Germline assignment: CDR1 MNHEY and CDR2 SMNVEV (reference sequence). For the CDR3, the DNA is TGTGCCAGCAGTTTAACCCCAGGGCCTAACACTGAAGCTTTCTTT. As protein: CASSLTPGPNTEAFF.

V usage is TRBV6-5 and J usage is TRBJ2-7; D might be TRBD2 (6 bases). Near its end, the DNA agrees better with TRBJ2-5, so the J call may be wrong. The length of the CDR3 is 13 residues. From germline, CDR1 is MNHEY and CDR2 SVGAGI. The CDR3 spells CASSNGRGGTQYF. The CDR3, as DNA: TGTGCCAGCAGCAACGGGCGGGGAGGGACCCAGTACTTC.

The rearrangement uses TRBV29-1 and TRBJ2-4; tentative D call: TRBD1 (6 bases). Germline V CDR1 and CDR2: SQVTM, ANQGSEA. The V and J ends lost 7 bases and 0 bases respectively, with 13 bases between them. The CDR3 is 14 residues long. CDR3 coding DNA: TGCAGCGCCATACAGGGCCCAGCCAAAAACATTCAGTACTTC. Its protein product is CSAIQGPAKNIQYF.

The CDR3 spells CASSSGGRESYEQYF. As DNA, the CDR3 is TGTGCCAGCAGCTCAGGGGGCCGGGAGTCCTACGAGCAGTACTTC. This chain joins TRBV11-2 and TRBJ2-7; TRBD1 aligns across 8 bases. After removal of 4 bases from V and 1 base from J, the junction contained 6 bases not matched to a gene. The CDR3 has 15 residues. Germline V lookup: CDR1 SGHAT, CDR2 FQNNGV. Combining the CDR3 with reference TRBV11-2 and TRBJ2-7 gives the whole variable domain EAGVAQSPRYKIIEKRQSVAFWCNPISGHATLYWYQQILGQGPKLLIQFQNNGVVDDSQLPKDRFSAERLKGVDSTLKIQPAKLEDSAVYLCASSSGGRESYEQYFGPGTRLTVT.

About this clonotype itself: This clone may be a read error of a much larger clone one base away. The chain's CDR3 is CASSVLAGIYNEQYF. CDR3 nucleotides: TGTGCCAGCAGCGTCCTAGCGGGGATTTACAATGAGCAGTACTTC. The chain links TRBV9 to TRBJ2-5; TRBD2 aligns across 9 bases. The CDR3 totals 15 residues. J gave up 11 bases and V 2 bases, and 13 bases lay outside the gene matches. CDR1 is SGDLS and CDR2 is YYNGEE in the germline V gene.

The chain is built from TRBV2 and TRBJ1-2, with TRBD1 identical over 8 bases. CDR3 size: 13 residues. CDR1 and CDR2 (germline): SNHLY, FYNNEI. V gave up 9 bases and J gave up 2 bases; unmatched junction bases: 5. The CDR3 loop reads CASGQGTNYGYTF. The CDR3 DNA sequence: TGTGCCAGTGGACAGGGTACCAACTATGGCTACACCTTC.

As regards this clonotype: This may come from a read error, since a much larger clone is one base off. The chain is built from TRBV7-9 and TRBJ2-1; 9 positions match TRBD2. Near its end, the DNA agrees better with TRBJ2-7, so the J call may be wrong. CDR3 length equals 17 residues. Per germline, CDR1 SEHNR and CDR2 FQNEAQ (reference sequence). CDR3 sequence: CASRLIGGGAGNNEQYF. The DNA for the CDR3 is TGTGCCAGCAGGCTTATTGGCGGGGGGGCTGGGAACAATGAGCAGTACTTC.

The J gene is TRBJ2-7, the V gene TRBV20-1; TRBD2 might be the D (6 bases). The closer fit of TRBJ2-5 to the DNA end suggests the J call may be wrong. CDR3 length: 15 amino acids. Germline assignment: CDR1 DFQATT and CDR2 SNEGSKA (reference sequence). DNA of the CDR3: TGCAGTGCTAGAGATCCCGGGGGAAAGGGGGAGACCCAGTACTTC. Translated: CSARDPGGKGETQYF.

This sequence joins TRBV7-2 and TRBJ2-5; the match to TRBD1 covers 7 bases. Germline CDR1 reads SGHTA; CDR2 reads FQGNSA. The junction had 14 bases not matched to a gene; V was cut back by 5 bases and J by 11 bases. There are 14 residues in the CDR3. The CDR3 DNA reads TGTGCCAGCAGCCCGAGAAGGGGGCCGGATGAGCAGTACTTC. It encodes CASSPRRGPDEQYF.

As regards this clonotype: This clone may be a read error of a much larger clone one base away. The chain's CDR3 is CAISETRSILYNKQFF. For the CDR3, the DNA is TGTGCCATCAGTGAAACGCGGTCGATCCTTTACAATAAGCAGTTCTTC. The genes are TRBV10-3 and TRBJ2-1, with D unclear. The germline CDR1 and CDR2 sequences are ENHRY and SYGVKD. CDR3 length: 16 amino acids.

Notes on this clonotype: A much bigger clone sits one base away, suggesting this may be a read error. J is TRBJ2-7 and V is TRBV4-1, with D possibly TRBD1 on 5 matching bases. This CDR3 is 14 amino acids long. The germline CDR1 and CDR2 sequences are MGHRA and YSYEKL. The ends were cut back, 4 bases at V and 10 bases at J, with 20 bases in the middle. The CDR3 DNA is TGCGCCAGCAGCCCCGTCGCCGAAAGTGGGGCCCAGTACTTC. Residues: CASSPVAESGAQYF.

The chain links TRBV20-1 to TRBJ2-3, with D perhaps given as TRBD1 or TRBD2 (5 bases each). CDR3 length: 16 amino acids. V shed 6 bases and J shed 1 base, with 20 bases lying between them. The germline V gene encodes CDR1 DFQATT and CDR2 SNEGSKA (reference sequence). CDR3 sequence reads: CSAYGTSRTRTDTQYF. The DNA for the CDR3 is TGCAGTGCCTATGGGACGTCGCGGACCCGCACAGATACGCAGTATTTT.

The sample holds a few counts of this clonotype. The DNA of the CDR3 is TGCAGTGCGAGGACTCAGGGCAATCAGCCCCAGCATTTT. Its protein product is CSARTQGNQPQHF. V usage is TRBV20-1 and J usage is TRBJ1-5; D is ambiguous. This CDR3 has 13 residues. V gave up 6 bases and J gave up 2 bases, with 11 bases separating them. Germline CDR1 DFQATT, CDR2 SNEGSKA (reference sequence).

The rearrangement uses TRBV27 and TRBJ1-6; TRBD1 agrees at 9 bases. The V segment lost 7 bases and the J segment 8 bases; nucleotides outside the gene matches: 9. This CDR3 has 15 amino acids. Germline V CDR1 and CDR2: MNHEY, SMNVEV (reference sequence). The CDR3 loop is CASMVPDRGDSPLHF. The CDR3 DNA reads as TGTGCCAGCATGGTTCCGGACAGGGGTGATTCACCCCTCCACTTT.

The V call is TRBV28, the J call TRBJ2-7, with unresolved D. This CDR3 comprises 15 residues. Germline loops: CDR1 MDHEN, CDR2 SYDVKM. V lost 6 bases and J lost 0, with 15 bases in between. The CDR3 spells CASRTTLTNSYEQYF. The CDR3 DNA follows: TGTGCCAGCAGGACGACCTTGACAAACTCCTACGAGCAGTACTTC.

This clonotype was seen at least ten times. The gene calls are TRBV12-3 or TRBV12-4 and TRBJ2-1; 9 bases fit TRBD1. This CDR3 region has 17 residues. Trimming at V came to 8 bases and at J to 1 base, leaving 12 bases not matched to a gene. The CDR3 is CASGLGTGTGSYNEQFF. CDR3 in DNA: TGTGCCAGCGGACTTGGAACCGGGACAGGGTCCTACAATGAGCAGTTCTTC.

The genes are TRBV12-3 or TRBV12-4 and TRBJ2-2; D is perhaps TRBD2 (7 bases). CDR3 length: 16 residues. With 8 bases removed from V and 2 bases from J, the gap between germline ends came to 18 bases. CDR3 residues: CASGGAIRSNTGELFF. CDR3 coding DNA: TGTGCCAGCGGGGGGGCAATACGCTCCAACACCGGGGAGCTGTTTTTT.

On this clonotype itself: This could be a read error, since a much larger clone is one nucleotide away. V usage is TRBV20-1 and J usage is TRBJ2-1; tentatively, D is TRBD2 (5 bases). Trimming took 6 bases from V and 2 from J, leaving 17 bases between them. CDR3 size: 15 residues. Germline V gene lookup returns CDR1 DFQATT and CDR2 SNEGSKA (reference sequence). CDR3 region: CSARSRGRPYNEQFF. For the CDR3, the DNA is TGCAGTGCGAGAAGTAGAGGGCGTCCCTACAATGAGCAGTTCTTC.

In its sample, this clonotype was seen many times. V is TRBV6-2 or TRBV6-3 and J is TRBJ2-5; 11 nucleotides align to TRBD2. The germline V gene has CDR1 MNHEY and CDR2 SVGEGT. This CDR3 spans 16 amino acids. With 6 bases clipped from V and 5 bases from J, the junction kept 11 bases outside the gene matches. The CDR3 coding sequence is TGTGCCAGCAGACCACCGGAGGGACTAGCGGTTGAGACCCAGTACTTC. Its translation is CASRPPEGLAVETQYF.